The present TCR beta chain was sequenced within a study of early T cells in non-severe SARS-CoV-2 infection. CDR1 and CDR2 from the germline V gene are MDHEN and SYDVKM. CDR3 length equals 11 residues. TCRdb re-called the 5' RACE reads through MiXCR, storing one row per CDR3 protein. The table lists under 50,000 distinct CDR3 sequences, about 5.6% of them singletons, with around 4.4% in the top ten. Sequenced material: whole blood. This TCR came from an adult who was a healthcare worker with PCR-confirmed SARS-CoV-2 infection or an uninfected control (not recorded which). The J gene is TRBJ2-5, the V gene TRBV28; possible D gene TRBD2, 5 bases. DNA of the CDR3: TGTGCTACTCGCGGGTTTGAGACCCAGTACTTC. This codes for CATRGFETQYF. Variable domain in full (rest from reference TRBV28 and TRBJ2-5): DVKVTQSSRYLVKRTGEKVFLECVQDMDHENMFWYRQDPGLGLRLIYFSYDVKMKEKGDIPEGYSVSREKKERFSLILESASTNQTSMYLCATRGFETQYFGPGTRLLVL.